This T cell receptor beta chain was identified in a study of T cells in Graves' hyperthyroidism and ophthalmopathy. The source material, RNA transcripts, was used to amplify TCR beta CDR3 regions. An initial round of RT-PCR targeting the TCR CDR3 relied on the HTBI primer set. TCRdb re-called the multiplex PCR reads through MiXCR, storing one row per CDR3 protein. Among over 450,000 distinct CDR3 sequences listed, 13% to 15% were seen once. This clonotype was detected ten times or more. The receptor was isolated from a woman under 30 with Graves' hyperthyroidism. The specimen sequenced was blood.

CDR3 sequence: CSVDRADYGYTF. The CDR3 nucleotides read TGCAGCGTTGACCGGGCCGACTATGGCTACACCTTC. V gene TRBV29-1 combines with J gene TRBJ1-2; D is ambiguous. V shed 3 bases and J shed 3 bases, with 8 bases lying between them. The CDR3 spans 12 residues. Germline CDR1 is SQVTM and CDR2 is ANQGSEA. Variable domain in full (rest from reference TRBV29-1 and TRBJ1-2): SAVISQKPSRDICQRGTSLTIQCQVDSQVTMMFWYRQQPGQSLTLIATANQGSEATYESGFVIDKFPISRPNLTFSTLTVSNMSPEDSSIYLCSVDRADYGYTFGSGTRLTVV.